Listed below are T cell receptor beta chains from one sample, sequenced in a study of T cells in Graves' hyperthyroidism and ophthalmopathy. TCRdb re-called the multiplex PCR reads with MiXCR, one entry per CDR3 protein. The sample includes hundreds of thousands of distinct CDR3 sequences, roughly 20% of them seen just once. Material: blood. The receptors derive from a man between 45 and 60 years old with Graves' ophthalmopathy. CDR3s include the opening cysteine and the closing phenylalanine or tryptophan. Fields, in order: D gene, clone size, V gene, J gene, CDR3 DNA, CDR3 protein. A D gene is named only where the DNA matches it firmly. Rows may omit the clone size; those that give it use once, few, many or a size class.

D gene: -; clone size: -; V gene: TRBV6-1; J gene: TRBJ1-1; CDR3 DNA: TGTGCCAGCGCAAAGAACACTGAAGCTTTCTTT; CDR3 protein: CASAKNTEAFF
D gene: -; clone size: -; V gene: TRBV9; J gene: TRBJ2-2; CDR3 DNA: TGTGCCAGCAGTGAGGGACACGTGAACACCGGGGGGCTGTTTTTT; CDR3 protein: CASSEGHVNTGGLFF
D gene: -; clone size: -; V gene: TRBV6-1; J gene: TRBJ1-4; CDR3 DNA: TGTGCCAGCAGTGAAAGGGGCCTACTAAGGACTAATGAAAAACTGTTTTTT; CDR3 protein: CASSERGLLRTNEKLFF
D gene: -; clone size: -; V gene: TRBV10-1; J gene: TRBJ1-5; CDR3 DNA: TGCGCCAGCCCTCGGGGACCTAGCAATCAGCCCCAGCATTTT; CDR3 protein: CASPRGPSNQPQHF
D gene: -; clone size: few; V gene: TRBV19; J gene: TRBJ2-3; CDR3 DNA: TGTGCCACCAGGGTCAGCCGAAGCACAGATACGCAGTATTTT; CDR3 protein: CATRVSRSTDTQYF
D gene: -; clone size: few; V gene: TRBV24-1; J gene: TRBJ2-1; CDR3 DNA: TGTGCCACCAGTGACCGACTACAGGGATCTAGCAATGAGCAGTTCTTC; CDR3 protein: CATSDRLQGSSNEQFF
D gene: -; clone size: -; V gene: TRBV20-1; J gene: TRBJ2-7; CDR3 DNA: TGCAGTGCTAGAGATCTCCGTGGTGGGGGATCGTACTCCTACGAGCAGTACTTC; CDR3 protein: CSARDLRGGGSYSYEQYF
D gene: TRBD1; clone size: many; V gene: TRBV18; J gene: TRBJ2-5; CDR3 DNA: TGTGCCAGCTCTCCGCCGACGGGGACAGCAGACCAGTACTTC; CDR3 protein: CASSPPTGTADQYF
D gene: -; clone size: -; V gene: TRBV6-2/TRBV6-3; J gene: TRBJ1-2; CDR3 DNA: TGTGCCAGCAGCTCACTTACCTATGGCTACACCTTC; CDR3 protein: CASSSLTYGYTF
D gene: -; clone size: many; V gene: TRBV24-1; J gene: TRBJ2-5; CDR3 DNA: TGTGCCACCAGTGATCCTGACAGGGGCTTAGCGGGAGTGGAGACCCAGTACTTC; CDR3 protein: CATSDPDRGLAGVETQYF
D gene: TRBD1; clone size: -; V gene: TRBV28; J gene: TRBJ1-5; CDR3 DNA: TGTGCCATCGCGGACAGGTTCAATCAGCCCCAGCATTTT; CDR3 protein: CAIADRFNQPQHF
D gene: -; clone size: -; V gene: TRBV11-2; J gene: TRBJ2-7; CDR3 DNA: TGTGCCAGCAGCTTAGGGCCGGGGGCGTACGAGCAGTACTTC; CDR3 protein: CASSLGPGAYEQYF
D gene: -; clone size: few; V gene: TRBV10-3; J gene: TRBJ2-7; CDR3 DNA: TGTGCCATCAAGGCCAGTTCTTCCTACGAGCAGTACTTC; CDR3 protein: CAIKASSSYEQYF
D gene: TRBD2; clone size: -; V gene: TRBV19; J gene: TRBJ2-2; CDR3 DNA: TGTGCCAGTAGTATAGGTAGCGGGAGTATCGGGGAGCTGTTTTTT; CDR3 protein: CASSIGSGSIGELFF
D gene: TRBD1; clone size: -; V gene: TRBV24-1; J gene: TRBJ2-2; CDR3 DNA: TGTGCCACCAGTCGGTCGGACAGGGGGTACGCCGGGGAGCTGTTTTTT; CDR3 protein: CATSRSDRGYAGELFF
D gene: -; clone size: few; V gene: TRBV19; J gene: TRBJ2-6; CDR3 DNA: TGTGCCAGTAGTATATACAGCTCTGGGGCCAACGTCCTGACCTTC; CDR3 protein: CASSIYSSGANVLTF
D gene: -; clone size: few; V gene: TRBV12-3/TRBV12-4; J gene: TRBJ1-3; CDR3 DNA: TGTGCCAGCAGTTTAAGCTCTGGAAACACCATATATTTT; CDR3 protein: CASSLSSGNTIYF
D gene: TRBD2; clone size: many; V gene: TRBV28; J gene: TRBJ2-3; CDR3 DNA: TGTGCCAGCCGATTAGCGGGAGTTGTTTTGGCAGATACGCAGTATTTT; CDR3 protein: CASRLAGVVLADTQYF
D gene: -; clone size: -; V gene: TRBV19; J gene: TRBJ2-1; CDR3 DNA: TGTGCCAGTTCCTGGGGCAAGCCCTCCTACAATGAGCAGTTCTTC; CDR3 protein: CASSWGKPSYNEQFF
D gene: TRBD1; clone size: few; V gene: TRBV5-4; J gene: TRBJ2-7; CDR3 DNA: TGTGCCAGCAGCTGGACAGGGAGTCCAGGGGCCGTCCACGAGCAGTACTTC; CDR3 protein: CASSWTGSPGAVHEQYF
D gene: -; clone size: few; V gene: TRBV20-1; J gene: TRBJ2-1; CDR3 DNA: TGCAGTGCTAGTGGGCACTCTAACAATGAGCAGTTCTTC; CDR3 protein: CSASGHSNNEQFF
D gene: -; clone size: -; V gene: TRBV5-1; J gene: TRBJ1-1; CDR3 DNA: TGCGCCAGCAGCTTGATTTGGCAGGCTACCAACACTGAAGCTTTCTTT; CDR3 protein: CASSLIWQATNTEAFF
D gene: TRBD2; clone size: many; V gene: TRBV28; J gene: TRBJ2-3; CDR3 DNA: TGTGCCAGCAGTTCCCCATGGACTAGCGGGAGTTTGTATACAGATACGCAGTATTTT; CDR3 protein: CASSSPWTSGSLYTDTQYF
D gene: TRBD1; clone size: many; V gene: TRBV29-1; J gene: TRBJ1-1; CDR3 DNA: TGCAGCGTGGCGGGACAGGGGAACACTGAAGCTTTCTTT; CDR3 protein: CSVAGQGNTEAFF
D gene: -; clone size: many; V gene: TRBV7-2; J gene: TRBJ2-3; CDR3 DNA: TGTGCCAGCGGAAGATCAGATACGCAGTATTTT; CDR3 protein: CASGRSDTQYF
D gene: TRBD1; clone size: -; V gene: TRBV20-1; J gene: TRBJ1-4; CDR3 DNA: TGCAGTGCCAAGGGACAGGGGCAAAAACTGTTTTTT; CDR3 protein: CSAKGQGQKLFF
D gene: -; clone size: -; V gene: TRBV3-1; J gene: TRBJ1-6; CDR3 DNA: TGTGCCAGCAGCCAAGAGACGTATTCACCCCTCCACTTT; CDR3 protein: CASSQETYSPLHF
D gene: TRBD1; clone size: few; V gene: TRBV27; J gene: TRBJ1-6; CDR3 DNA: TGTGCCAGCAGAGCCGCCGACAGGGACAATTCACCCCTCCACTTT; CDR3 protein: CASRAADRDNSPLHF
D gene: -; clone size: -; V gene: TRBV6-1; J gene: TRBJ2-3; CDR3 DNA: TGTGCCAGCAGTACCAAGACAGTAGCGGCGTTTCCAGATACGCAGTATTTT; CDR3 protein: CASSTKTVAAFPDTQYF
D gene: TRBD1; clone size: few; V gene: TRBV29-1; J gene: TRBJ2-3; CDR3 DNA: TGCAGCGTTCTCAGGTCCGGGACAGGGGCAGATACGCAGTATTTT; CDR3 protein: CSVLRSGTGADTQYF
D gene: -; clone size: many; V gene: TRBV28; J gene: TRBJ2-1; CDR3 DNA: TGTGCCAGCAGTCCCCTCTCGGGGTCCTACAATGAGCAGTTCTTC; CDR3 protein: CASSPLSGSYNEQFF
D gene: -; clone size: few; V gene: TRBV7-3; J gene: TRBJ1-1; CDR3 DNA: TGTGCCAGCAGCTTAAGTGGGATGAACACTGAAGCTTTCTTT; CDR3 protein: CASSLSGMNTEAFF
D gene: -; clone size: -; V gene: TRBV9; J gene: TRBJ1-4; CDR3 DNA: TGTGCCAGCAGCGTAGGGCCTCCGGGGGCTAATGAAAAACTGTTTTTT; CDR3 protein: CASSVGPPGANEKLFF
D gene: -; clone size: few; V gene: TRBV11-2; J gene: TRBJ2-2; CDR3 DNA: TGTGCCAGCAGGACAGCTTCGAACACCGGGGAGCTGTTTTTT; CDR3 protein: CASRTASNTGELFF
D gene: TRBD1; clone size: many; V gene: TRBV20-1; J gene: TRBJ2-1; CDR3 DNA: TGCAGTCCTAAGGGACAGAAGGTGCTTGAGCAGTTCTTC; CDR3 protein: CSPKGQKVLEQFF
D gene: TRBD2; clone size: -; V gene: TRBV6-1; J gene: TRBJ2-3; CDR3 DNA: TGTGCCAGCAGCCTGACTAGCGGGAGAGGAAATACGCAGTATTTT; CDR3 protein: CASSLTSGRGNTQYF
D gene: -; clone size: many; V gene: TRBV2; J gene: TRBJ2-5; CDR3 DNA: TGTGCCAGCAGTGATAGACTATACCAAGAGACCCAGTACTTC; CDR3 protein: CASSDRLYQETQYF
D gene: -; clone size: few; V gene: TRBV6-1; J gene: TRBJ2-5; CDR3 DNA: TGTGCCGTGCAGGGGGGCCAAGAGACCCAGTACTTC; CDR3 protein: CAVQGGQETQYF
D gene: -; clone size: many; V gene: TRBV14; J gene: TRBJ1-2; CDR3 DNA: TGTGCCAGCAGCCAAGCCGGGACTTTGACCGGCTACACCTTC; CDR3 protein: CASSQAGTLTGYTF
D gene: TRBD1; clone size: -; V gene: TRBV24-1; J gene: TRBJ1-1; CDR3 DNA: TGTGCCACCAGAGGGACAGGCGGTGGTACTGAAGCTTTCTTT; CDR3 protein: CATRGTGGGTEAFF
D gene: TRBD1; clone size: -; V gene: TRBV12-3/TRBV12-4; J gene: TRBJ2-3; CDR3 DNA: TGTGCCAGCAGCCAAAGGGGGACAGCGACGGATACGCAGTATTTT; CDR3 protein: CASSQRGTATDTQYF
D gene: TRBD1; clone size: few; V gene: TRBV9; J gene: TRBJ2-2; CDR3 DNA: TGTGCCAGCAGCACCCACCGGGACAGGGGGAACACCGGGGAGCTGTTTTTT; CDR3 protein: CASSTHRDRGNTGELFF
D gene: -; clone size: -; V gene: TRBV24-1; J gene: TRBJ1-5; CDR3 DNA: TGTGCCACCAGTGATGTGAGAGGTGGGGATAATCAGCCCCAGCATTTT; CDR3 protein: CATSDVRGGDNQPQHF
D gene: -; clone size: -; V gene: TRBV9; J gene: TRBJ2-2; CDR3 DNA: TGTGCCAGCAGCGTACCTTCCGATAGGGCGAACACCGAGGAGCTGTTTTTT; CDR3 protein: CASSVPSDRANTEELFF
D gene: TRBD1; clone size: many; V gene: TRBV28; J gene: TRBJ1-2; CDR3 DNA: TGTGCCAGCAGCTCGACAGGGGGAGGCTCTGGCTACACCTTC; CDR3 protein: CASSSTGGGSGYTF
D gene: -; clone size: few; V gene: TRBV19; J gene: TRBJ1-5; CDR3 DNA: TGTGCCAGTAGTAACTACATGAATAGCAATCAGCCCCAGCATTTT; CDR3 protein: CASSNYMNSNQPQHF